This TCR beta chain was identified in a study of OX40 agonist ivuxolimab in advanced cancers. At the level of the study: Head and neck, renal cell, melanoma or hepatocellular carcinoma were the cancers that dose-escalation patients had.

Study-wide results and caveats: Some patients who did not respond also had low normalized T-cell clonal expansion.

Worth noting for this clone: Its antigen remains unidentified.

The ends lost 6 bases at V and 9 bases at J; junction bases unmatched: 5. The CDR3 has 14 amino acids. Germline V lookup: CDR1 MDHEN, CDR2 SYDVKM. Method: immunoSEQ multiplex PCR; TCRdb's copy keeps in-frame clones and lacks some. Found here are approximately 100,000 clones, about nine tenths of them singletons; the top ten hold approximately 0.52%. Specimen: CD4+ or CD8+ T cells sorted from blood, collected in a trial of the OX40 agonist ivuxolimab. This clonotype originated in an adult with an advanced solid tumor such as melanoma, head and neck, liver or kidney cancer. J is TRBJ1-6 and V is TRBV28; 10 nucleotides match TRBD1. The CDR3 bases are TGTGCCAGCAGCTTAGGGGACAGGGGTTCACCCCTCCACTTT. This translates into CASSLGDRGSPLHF.